Listed below are T cell receptor beta chains from one sample, sequenced in a study of blood T cell repertoires in COVID-19. Profiled with immunoSEQ multiplex PCR; TCRdb holds only in-frame clones, not every one. The sample has roughly 270,000 clones, approximately 85% seen once. The sample was peripheral blood. The receptors originated from a man aged 18 to 29 with active or convalescent COVID-19. The conserved cysteine and the conserved F or W are not part of the CDR3 here. A row's size may be missing; if present it is once, few, many or a size class.

CDR3aa: ASSLAGRQGGEKLF
v_gene: TRBV5-4
abundance: NA
j_gene: TRBJ1-4

CDR3aa: ASRTGGAYSPLH
v_gene: TRBV28
abundance: NA
j_gene: TRBJ1-6

CDR3aa: SVVAFTGELF
v_gene: TRBV29-1
abundance: once
j_gene: TRBJ2-2

CDR3aa: ASSLDRGPYGYT
v_gene: TRBV7-2
abundance: NA
j_gene: TRBJ1-2

CDR3aa: ASSLVVSYRGSTEAF
v_gene: TRBV7-9
abundance: NA
j_gene: TRBJ1-1

CDR3aa: ASKPGQGANEQF
v_gene: TRBV5-1
abundance: NA
j_gene: TRBJ2-1

CDR3aa: ASGLSGTGVPTEQF
v_gene: TRBV23-1
abundance: NA
j_gene: TRBJ2-1

CDR3aa: ASRGPSTDTQY
v_gene: TRBV6-5
abundance: NA
j_gene: TRBJ2-3

CDR3aa: ASKKGQAYGYT
v_gene: TRBV27
abundance: NA
j_gene: TRBJ1-2

CDR3aa: ASSIQGGDQPQH
v_gene: TRBV3-1/TRBV3-2
abundance: NA
j_gene: TRBJ1-5

CDR3aa: ASSSSGTGVGYT
v_gene: TRBV27
abundance: NA
j_gene: TRBJ1-2

CDR3aa: ASSIAGGHNEQF
v_gene: TRBV2
abundance: NA
j_gene: TRBJ2-1

CDR3aa: ASSPDWTGMVGNTIY
v_gene: TRBV18
abundance: once
j_gene: TRBJ1-3

CDR3aa: ASSLDLGRGNGYT
v_gene: TRBV11-2
abundance: NA
j_gene: TRBJ1-2

CDR3aa: ASSGRQGAGELF
v_gene: TRBV5-4
abundance: few
j_gene: TRBJ2-2

CDR3aa: ASSVRTSGQNNEQF
v_gene: TRBV2
abundance: NA
j_gene: TRBJ2-1

CDR3aa: ASSLARLAPETQY
v_gene: TRBV7-8
abundance: NA
j_gene: TRBJ2-5

CDR3aa: ASSQTVAKNIQY
v_gene: TRBV3-1/TRBV3-2
abundance: once
j_gene: TRBJ2-4

CDR3aa: ASSVGKDSDSNYGYT
v_gene: TRBV9
abundance: NA
j_gene: TRBJ1-2

CDR3aa: ASSEALRDTQY
v_gene: TRBV2
abundance: NA
j_gene: TRBJ2-3

CDR3aa: ASSPPMSDRGFEKLF
v_gene: TRBV4-2
abundance: NA
j_gene: TRBJ1-4

CDR3aa: ASSLSGGDEDARETQY
v_gene: TRBV23-1
abundance: NA
j_gene: TRBJ2-5

CDR3aa: ASKFGSDTGELF
v_gene: TRBV9
abundance: NA
j_gene: TRBJ2-2

CDR3aa: ASSTPTWGNTIY
v_gene: TRBV14
abundance: NA
j_gene: TRBJ1-3

CDR3aa: ASSRGGAGTEAF
v_gene: TRBV9
abundance: NA
j_gene: TRBJ1-1

CDR3aa: ASSLHQGSIQETQY
v_gene: TRBV5-1
abundance: NA
j_gene: TRBJ2-5

CDR3aa: ASSFEANTEAF
v_gene: TRBV12-3/TRBV12-4
abundance: many
j_gene: TRBJ1-1

CDR3aa: ASSFVLAHGGELF
v_gene: TRBV11-2
abundance: NA
j_gene: TRBJ2-2

CDR3aa: ASSYSGGGGGTEF
v_gene: TRBV6-5
abundance: NA
j_gene: TRBJ2-1

CDR3aa: AISDSRGLSSYNEQF
v_gene: TRBV10-3
abundance: NA
j_gene: TRBJ2-1

CDR3aa: ASSFYRGPAETQY
v_gene: TRBV11-1
abundance: NA
j_gene: TRBJ2-5